This T cell receptor beta chain was sequenced in a study of OX40 agonist ivuxolimab in advanced cancers. For the study at large: At 0.01 to 10 mg/kg, ivuxolimab was administered intravenously to patients every 2 weeks.

Sampled blood was obtained at baseline, cycle 4 day 1, and cycle 7 day 1. This CDR3 region has 12 residues. V lost 0 bases and J lost 9, with 11 bases in between. Germline-derived CDR1 and CDR2 are GTSNPN and SVGIG (reference sequence). Clones were read by immunoSEQ multiplex PCR, and TCRdb kept only the in-frame ones, dropping some. The data hold roughly 56,000 clones, with over 80% observed a single time. On this clone: The antigen is unknown.

Study-wide findings and caveats: Low clonal expansion, among the lowest seen, marked partial responders at 0.1-3.0 mg/kg. The authors did not determine the antigen specificity of the expanded peripheral T cells.

The receptor was derived from an adult with an advanced solid tumor such as melanoma, head and neck, liver or kidney cancer. This material consisted of CD4+ or CD8+ T cells sorted from blood, taken in a trial of the OX40 agonist ivuxolimab. The chain carries TRBV30 and TRBJ2-5; D is tentatively TRBD1 or TRBD2 (6 bases each). CDR3 sequence: CAWSVQEGAQYF. CDR3 DNA sequence: TGTGCCTGGAGTGTACAGGAGGGGGCCCAGTACTTC. Based on the CDR3 plus reference TRBV30 and TRBJ2-5, the full variable domain is SQTIHQWPATLVQPVGSPLSLECTVEGTSNPNLYWYRQAAGRGLQLLFYSVGIGQISSEVPQNLSASRPQDRQFILSSKKLLLSDSGFYLCAWSVQEGAQYFGPGTRLLVL.